This entry features one T cell receptor beta chain sequence. The antigen it recognizes is unknown. Base quality data are lacking; no much larger clone is found one base away. The data originate from a study of control samples from healthy donors and cancer patients (dated by TCRdb to the early 2020s). Counted from cysteine to phenylalanine, this CDR3 has 14 amino acids. Left in the record is the CDR3 DNA by itself, 42 bases read in frame from the first base. Via the germline V gene, CDR1 is MGHDK and CDR2 SYGVNS. V is shortened by 2 bases, J by 5 bases, and the region joining them spans 11 bases. The library was prepared using the immunoSEQ multiplex PCR assay. TCRdb's version of the immuneACCESS table is confined to in-frame rearrangements and falls short of the full clone set. An unresolved V gene accounts for under half of the shortfall where checked; the remainder is of unknown origin. The sample has about 77,000 clones on record, approximately 92% of them singletons. 5.5% to 6.5% of the sample is in the top ten clones.

The TCR originated in a woman in her sixties or seventies in good health. Sequencing input: blood. Recombination joined TRBV25-1 with TRBJ2-3; no D gene call is confident. The CDR3 protein is CASSETSFVDTQYF. The nucleotides are TGTGCCAGCAGTGAAACCTCCTTCGTAGATACGCAGTATTTT.